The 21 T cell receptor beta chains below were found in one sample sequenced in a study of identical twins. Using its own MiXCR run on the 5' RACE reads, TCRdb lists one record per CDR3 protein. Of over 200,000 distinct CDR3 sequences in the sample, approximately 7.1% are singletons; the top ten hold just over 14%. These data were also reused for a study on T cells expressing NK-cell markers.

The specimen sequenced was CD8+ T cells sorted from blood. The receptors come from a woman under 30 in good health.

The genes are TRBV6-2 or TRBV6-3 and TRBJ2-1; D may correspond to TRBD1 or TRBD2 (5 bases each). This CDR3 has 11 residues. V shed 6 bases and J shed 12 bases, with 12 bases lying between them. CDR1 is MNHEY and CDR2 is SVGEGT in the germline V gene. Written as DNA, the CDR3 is TGTGCCAGCAGCTATGGGACCGCGCAGTTCTTC. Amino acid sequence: CASSYGTAQFF.

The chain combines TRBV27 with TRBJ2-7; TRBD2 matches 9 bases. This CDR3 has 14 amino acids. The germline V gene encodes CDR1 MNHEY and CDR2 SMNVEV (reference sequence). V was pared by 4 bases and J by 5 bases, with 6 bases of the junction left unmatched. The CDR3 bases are TGTGCCAGCAGTTCCCGCGGGAGGGCCAACGAGCAGTACTTC. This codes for CASSSRGRANEQYF.

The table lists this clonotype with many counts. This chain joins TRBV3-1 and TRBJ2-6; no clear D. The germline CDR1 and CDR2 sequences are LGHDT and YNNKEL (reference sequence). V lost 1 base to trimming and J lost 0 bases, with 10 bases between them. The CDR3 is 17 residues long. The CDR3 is CASSQGDRISGANVLTF. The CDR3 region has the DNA TGTGCCAGCAGCCAAGGTGACCGAATCTCTGGGGCCAACGTCCTGACTTTC.

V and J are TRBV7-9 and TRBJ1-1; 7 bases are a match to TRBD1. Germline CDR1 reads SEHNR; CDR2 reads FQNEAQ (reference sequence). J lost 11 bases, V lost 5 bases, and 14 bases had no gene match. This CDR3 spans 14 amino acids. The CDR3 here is CASSAPNSGTAAFF. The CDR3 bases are TGTGCCAGCAGCGCGCCCAACTCCGGGACAGCGGCTTTCTTT.

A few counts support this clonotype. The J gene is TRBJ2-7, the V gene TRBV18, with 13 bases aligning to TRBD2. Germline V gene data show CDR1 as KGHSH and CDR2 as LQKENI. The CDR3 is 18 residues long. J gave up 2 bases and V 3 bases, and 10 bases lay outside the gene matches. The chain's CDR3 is CASSPPQTSGRAPYEQYF. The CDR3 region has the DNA TGTGCCAGCTCACCGCCGCAAACTAGCGGGAGGGCCCCCTACGAGCAGTACTTC.

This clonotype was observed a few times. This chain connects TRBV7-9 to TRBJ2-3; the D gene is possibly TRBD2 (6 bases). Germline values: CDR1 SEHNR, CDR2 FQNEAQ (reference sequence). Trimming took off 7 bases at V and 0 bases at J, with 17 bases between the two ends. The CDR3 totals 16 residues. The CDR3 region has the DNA TGTGCCAGCACCGACGCCGGGGGACCTAGCACAGATACGCAGTATTTT. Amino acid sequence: CASTDAGGPSTDTQYF.

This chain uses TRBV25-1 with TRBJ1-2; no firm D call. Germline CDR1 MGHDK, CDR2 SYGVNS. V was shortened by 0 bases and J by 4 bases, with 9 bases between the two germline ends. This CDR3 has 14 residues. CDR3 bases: TGTGCCAGCAGTGAATACTCGGGGTTCTATGGCTACACCTTC. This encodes CASSEYSGFYGYTF.

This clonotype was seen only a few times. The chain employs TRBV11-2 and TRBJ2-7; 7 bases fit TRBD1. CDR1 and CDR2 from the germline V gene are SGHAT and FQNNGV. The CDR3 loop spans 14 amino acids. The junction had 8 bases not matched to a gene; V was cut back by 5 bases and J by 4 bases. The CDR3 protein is CASSPSGTEYEQYF. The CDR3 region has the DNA TGTGCCAGCAGCCCATCCGGGACAGAGTACGAGCAGTACTTC.

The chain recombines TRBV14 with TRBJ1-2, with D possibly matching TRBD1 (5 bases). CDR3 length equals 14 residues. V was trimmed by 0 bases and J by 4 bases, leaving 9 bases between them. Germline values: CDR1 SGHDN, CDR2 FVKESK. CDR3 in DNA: TGTGCCAGCAGCCAAGAAGGAGGGGCCTATGGCTACACCTTC. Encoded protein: CASSQEGGAYGYTF. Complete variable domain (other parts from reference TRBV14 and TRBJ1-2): EAGVTQFPSHSVIEKGQTVTLRCDPISGHDNLYWYRRVMGKEIKFLLHFVKESKQDESGMPNNRFLAERTGGTYSTLKVQPAELEDSGVYFCASSQEGGAYGYTFGSGTRLTVV.

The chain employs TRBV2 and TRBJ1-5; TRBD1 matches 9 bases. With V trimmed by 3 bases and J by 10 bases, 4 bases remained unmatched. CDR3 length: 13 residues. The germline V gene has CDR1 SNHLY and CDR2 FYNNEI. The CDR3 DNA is TGTGCCAGCAGTGAGGACAGGGGAATACCCCAGCATTTT. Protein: CASSEDRGIPQHF.

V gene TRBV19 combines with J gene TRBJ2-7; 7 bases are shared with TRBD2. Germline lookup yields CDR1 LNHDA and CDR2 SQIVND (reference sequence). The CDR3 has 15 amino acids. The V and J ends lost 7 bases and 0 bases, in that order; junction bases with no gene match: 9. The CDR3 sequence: CASTVGAGASYEQYF. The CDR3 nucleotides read TGTGCCAGTACCGTCGGGGCGGGAGCCTCCTACGAGCAGTACTTC.

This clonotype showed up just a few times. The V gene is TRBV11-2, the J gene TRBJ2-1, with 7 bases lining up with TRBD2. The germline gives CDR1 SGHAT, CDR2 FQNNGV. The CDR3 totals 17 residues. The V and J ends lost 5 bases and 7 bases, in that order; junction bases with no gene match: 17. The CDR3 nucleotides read TGTGCCAGCAGCCTAGGGCCAGGAGGGACTACGAGGAATGAGCAGTTCTTC. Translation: CASSLGPGGTTRNEQFF.

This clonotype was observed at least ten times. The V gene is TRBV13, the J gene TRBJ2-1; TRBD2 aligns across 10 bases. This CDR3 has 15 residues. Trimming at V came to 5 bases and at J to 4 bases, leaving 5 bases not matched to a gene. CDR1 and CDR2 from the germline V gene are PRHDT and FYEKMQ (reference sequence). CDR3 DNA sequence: TGTGCCAGCAGCGCCGGGACTAGCGTTTACAATGAGCAGTTCTTC. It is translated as CASSAGTSVYNEQFF.

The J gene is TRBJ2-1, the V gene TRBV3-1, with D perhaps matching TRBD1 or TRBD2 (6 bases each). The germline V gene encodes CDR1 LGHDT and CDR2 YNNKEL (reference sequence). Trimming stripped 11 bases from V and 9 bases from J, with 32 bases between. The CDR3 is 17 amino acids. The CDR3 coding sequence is TGTGCCTCCTCCCAAGAGGTACCTGGGGGGCCTGGTAGTGAGCAGTTCTTC. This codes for CASSQEVPGGPGSEQFF.

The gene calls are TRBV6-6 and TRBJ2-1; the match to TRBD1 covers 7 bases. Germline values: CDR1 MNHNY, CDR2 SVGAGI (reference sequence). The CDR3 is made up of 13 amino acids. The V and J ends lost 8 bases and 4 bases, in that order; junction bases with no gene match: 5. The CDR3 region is CASQRGLYNEQFF. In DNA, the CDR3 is TGTGCCAGCCAAAGGGGGCTATACAATGAGCAGTTCTTC.

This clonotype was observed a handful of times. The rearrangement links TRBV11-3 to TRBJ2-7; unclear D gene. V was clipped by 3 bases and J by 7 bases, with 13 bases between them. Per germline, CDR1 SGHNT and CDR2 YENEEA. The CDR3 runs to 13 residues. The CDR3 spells CASSFPSLGEQYF. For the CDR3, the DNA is TGTGCCAGCAGCTTCCCCTCTCTCGGAGAGCAGTACTTC. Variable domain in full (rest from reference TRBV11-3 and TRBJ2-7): EAGVVQSPRYKIIEKKQPVAFWCNPISGHNTLYWYLQNLGQGPELLIRYENEEAVDDSQLPKDRFSAERLKGVDSTLKIQPAELGDSAVYLCASSFPSLGEQYFGPGTRLTVT.

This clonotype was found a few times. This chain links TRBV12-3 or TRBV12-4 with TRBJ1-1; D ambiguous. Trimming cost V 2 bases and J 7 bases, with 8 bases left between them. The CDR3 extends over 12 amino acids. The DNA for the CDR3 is TGTGCCAGCAGTTTATCTGAGGGTGAAGCTTTCTTT. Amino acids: CASSLSEGEAFF.

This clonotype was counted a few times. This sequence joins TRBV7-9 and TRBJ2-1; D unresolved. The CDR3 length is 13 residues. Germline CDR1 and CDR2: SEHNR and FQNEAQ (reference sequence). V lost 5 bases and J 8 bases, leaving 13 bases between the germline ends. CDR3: CASSRVGGHEQFF. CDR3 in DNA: TGTGCCAGCAGCCGGGTAGGTGGACATGAGCAGTTCTTC.

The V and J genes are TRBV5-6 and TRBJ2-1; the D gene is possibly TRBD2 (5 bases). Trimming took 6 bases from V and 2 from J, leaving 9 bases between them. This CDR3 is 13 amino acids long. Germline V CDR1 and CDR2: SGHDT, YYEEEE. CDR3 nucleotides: TGTGCCAGCATCCTAGCCCCCTACAATGAGCAGTTCTTC. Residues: CASILAPYNEQFF.

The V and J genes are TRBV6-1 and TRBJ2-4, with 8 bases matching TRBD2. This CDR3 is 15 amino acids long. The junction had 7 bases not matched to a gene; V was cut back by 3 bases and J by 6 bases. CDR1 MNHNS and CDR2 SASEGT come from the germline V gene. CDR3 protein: CASSDQREPGNIQYF. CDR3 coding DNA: TGTGCCAGCAGTGATCAGCGGGAGCCGGGAAACATTCAGTACTTC.

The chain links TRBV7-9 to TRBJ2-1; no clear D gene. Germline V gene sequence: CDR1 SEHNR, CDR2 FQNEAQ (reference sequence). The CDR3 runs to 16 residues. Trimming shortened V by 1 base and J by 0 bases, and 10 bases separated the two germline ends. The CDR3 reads CASSLEGQLSYNEQFF. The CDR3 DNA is TGTGCCAGCAGCTTAGAAGGCCAGCTCTCCTACAATGAGCAGTTCTTC.